This entry is about one TCR beta chain. This specimen comes from a study of blood T cell repertoires in COVID-19. CDR1 and CDR2 from the germline V gene are KGHSH and LQKENI. The CDR3 covers 18 residues. V was pared by 6 bases and J by 0 bases, with 21 bases between. In Cohort 3, a recovered donor had either two negative PCRs, clearance, or symptom resolution. Original analysis: Reference gene primer amplification in the assay estimated nucleated cell counts. Assay used: immunoSEQ multiplex PCR; TCRdb lists only in-frame clones, some missing. The V and J calls and clone size are taken from that table; D and trimming were inferred from the DNA. This sample has 250,000 to 300,000 clones, with 80% to 95% found just once.

The sequence derives from a woman in her twenties or thirties who had recovered from COVID-19. Source material: PBMCs or T cells enriched from blood (not recorded which). The rearrangement uses TRBV18 and TRBJ2-1, with D maybe TRBD2 (5 bases). CDR3 amino acids: CASSFGRLLGGSYNEQFF. The CDR3 nucleotides are TGTGCCAGCTCCTTCGGAAGACTACTCGGTGGCTCCTACAATGAGCAGTTCTTC.